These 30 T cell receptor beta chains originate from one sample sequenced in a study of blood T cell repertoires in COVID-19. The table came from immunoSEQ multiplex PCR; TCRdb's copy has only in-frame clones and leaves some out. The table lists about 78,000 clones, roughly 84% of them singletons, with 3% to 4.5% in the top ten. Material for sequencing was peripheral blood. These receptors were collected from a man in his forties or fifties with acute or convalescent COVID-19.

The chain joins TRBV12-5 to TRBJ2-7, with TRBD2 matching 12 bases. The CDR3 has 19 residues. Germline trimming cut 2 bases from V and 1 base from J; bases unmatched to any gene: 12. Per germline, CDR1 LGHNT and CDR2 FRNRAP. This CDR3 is CASGLPARTSGIPSYEQYF. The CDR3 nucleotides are TGTGCTAGTGGTTTGCCCGCCCGGACTAGCGGGATACCTTCCTACGAGCAGTACTTC.

CDR3 sequence reads: CASTPSLGGRSEQFF. The CDR3 DNA reads as TGTGCCAGCACCCCTTCCCTTGGGGGGAGGAGTGAGCAGTTCTTC. This chain uses TRBV11-3 with TRBJ2-1, with a tentative D call TRBD2 (6 bases). Germline V lookup: CDR1 SGHNT, CDR2 YENEEA. V was trimmed by 7 bases and J by 9 bases, leaving 22 bases between them. The CDR3 has 15 residues.

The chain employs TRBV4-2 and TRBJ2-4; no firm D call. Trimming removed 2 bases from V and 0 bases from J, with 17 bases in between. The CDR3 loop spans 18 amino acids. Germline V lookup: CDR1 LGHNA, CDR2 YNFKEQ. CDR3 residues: CASSQTATQLGAKNIQYF. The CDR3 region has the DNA TGTGCCAGCAGCCAAACCGCGACTCAGCTAGGAGCCAAAAACATTCAGTACTTC.

For the CDR3, the DNA is TGTGCCAGCAGCGACTGGTCCTCTGGAAACACCATATATTTT. Protein product: CASSDWSSGNTIYF. The gene calls are TRBV28 and TRBJ1-3; D call uncertain. The CDR3 loop spans 14 amino acids. Germline V gene data show CDR1 as MDHEN and CDR2 as SYDVKM. Trimming cost V 6 bases and J 0 bases, with 9 bases left between them.

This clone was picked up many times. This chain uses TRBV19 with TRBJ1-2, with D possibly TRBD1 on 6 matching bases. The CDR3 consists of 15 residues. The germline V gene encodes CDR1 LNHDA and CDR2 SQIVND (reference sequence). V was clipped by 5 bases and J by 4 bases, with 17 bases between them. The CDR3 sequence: CASSFSRTRGYGYTF. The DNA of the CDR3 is TGTGCCAGTAGTTTCTCCCGGACCAGGGGCTATGGCTACACCTTC.

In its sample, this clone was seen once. The CDR3 sequence: CASSQDRVTGGWNSPLHF. The DNA for the CDR3 is TGCGCCAGCAGCCAGGACCGGGTAACAGGGGGATGGAATTCACCCCTCCACTTT. The J gene is TRBJ1-6, the V gene TRBV4-3; 8 nucleotides match TRBD1. With 3 bases clipped from V and 7 bases from J, the junction kept 14 bases outside the gene matches. The CDR3 covers 18 residues. The germline gives CDR1 LGHNA, CDR2 YSLEER.

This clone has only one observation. The CDR3 reads CASSEQTGSYLETQYF. The CDR3 DNA reads as TGTGCCAGCAGTGAACAGACAGGGAGCTACCTAGAGACCCAGTACTTC. This rearrangement joins TRBV2 to TRBJ2-5, with 7 bases identical to TRBD1. The CDR3 has 16 amino acids. The ends lost 2 bases at V and 4 bases at J; junction bases unmatched: 10. Germline CDR1 reads SNHLY; CDR2 reads FYNNEI.

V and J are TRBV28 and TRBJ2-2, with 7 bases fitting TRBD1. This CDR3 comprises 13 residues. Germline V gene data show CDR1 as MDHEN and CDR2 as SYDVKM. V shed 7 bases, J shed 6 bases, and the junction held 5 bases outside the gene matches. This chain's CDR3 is CASKGQQAGELFF. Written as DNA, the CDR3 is TGTGCCAGCAAGGGACAGCAGGCCGGGGAGCTGTTTTTT. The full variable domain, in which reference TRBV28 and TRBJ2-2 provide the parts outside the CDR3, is DVKVTQSSRYLVKRTGEKVFLECVQDMDHENMFWYRQDPGLGLRLIYFSYDVKMKEKGDIPEGYSVSREKKERFSLILESASTNQTSMYLCASKGQQAGELFFGEGSRLTVL.

CDR3 amino acids: CAWNLPGQGNSPLHF. DNA of the CDR3: TGTGCCTGGAATTTGCCGGGACAGGGAAATTCACCCCTCCACTTT. J is TRBJ1-6 and V is TRBV30; 9 positions match TRBD1. The germline gives CDR1 GTSNPN, CDR2 SVGIG (reference sequence). V dropped 4 bases and J dropped 7; count of bases not matched to a gene: 8. The CDR3 length is 15 residues.

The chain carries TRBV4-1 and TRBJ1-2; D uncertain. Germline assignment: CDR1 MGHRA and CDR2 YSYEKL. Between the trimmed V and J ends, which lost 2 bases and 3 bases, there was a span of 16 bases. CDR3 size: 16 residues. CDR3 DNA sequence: TGCGCCAGCAGCCAAAAAAGTCTAGACGTGGACTATGGCTACACCTTC. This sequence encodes CASSQKSLDVDYGYTF.

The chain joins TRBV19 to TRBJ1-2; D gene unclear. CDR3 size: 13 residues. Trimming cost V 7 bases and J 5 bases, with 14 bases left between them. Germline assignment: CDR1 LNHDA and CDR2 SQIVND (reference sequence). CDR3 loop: CASKRYRWYGYTF. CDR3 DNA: TGTGCCAGTAAGCGTTATAGATGGTATGGCTACACCTTC.

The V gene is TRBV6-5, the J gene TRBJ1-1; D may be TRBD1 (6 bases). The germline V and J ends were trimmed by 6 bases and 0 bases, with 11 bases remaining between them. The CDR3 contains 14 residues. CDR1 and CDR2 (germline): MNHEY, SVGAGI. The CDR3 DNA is TGTGCCAGCAGCCTCGGGACATTGAACACTGAAGCTTTCTTT. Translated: CASSLGTLNTEAFF.

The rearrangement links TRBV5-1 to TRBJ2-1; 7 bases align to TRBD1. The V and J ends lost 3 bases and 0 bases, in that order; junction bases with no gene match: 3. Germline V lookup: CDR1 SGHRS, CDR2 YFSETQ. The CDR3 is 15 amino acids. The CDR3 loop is CASSSGTDSYNEQFF. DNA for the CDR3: TGCGCCAGCAGCTCCGGGACAGACTCCTACAATGAGCAGTTCTTC.

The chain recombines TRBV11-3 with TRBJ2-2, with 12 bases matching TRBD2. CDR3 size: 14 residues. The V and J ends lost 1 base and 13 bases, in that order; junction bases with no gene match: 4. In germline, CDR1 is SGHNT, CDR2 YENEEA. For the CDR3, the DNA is TGTGCCAGCAGCTTAGGACTAGCGGGAGCAGCGCTGTTTTTT. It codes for CASSLGLAGAALFF.

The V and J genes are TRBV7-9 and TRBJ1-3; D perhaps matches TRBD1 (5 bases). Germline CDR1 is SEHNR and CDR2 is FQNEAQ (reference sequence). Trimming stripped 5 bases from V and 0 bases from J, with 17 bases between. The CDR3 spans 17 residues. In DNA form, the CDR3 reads TGTGCCAGCAGCCCCACCCGGACGGGGGGCTCTGGAAACACCATATATTTT. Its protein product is CASSPTRTGGSGNTIYF.

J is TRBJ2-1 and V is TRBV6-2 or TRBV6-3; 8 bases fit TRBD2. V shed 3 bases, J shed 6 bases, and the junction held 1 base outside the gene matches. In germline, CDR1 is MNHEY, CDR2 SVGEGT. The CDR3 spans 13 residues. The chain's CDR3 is CASSYSGVNEQFF. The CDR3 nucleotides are TGTGCCAGCAGTTATAGCGGGGTCAATGAGCAGTTCTTC.

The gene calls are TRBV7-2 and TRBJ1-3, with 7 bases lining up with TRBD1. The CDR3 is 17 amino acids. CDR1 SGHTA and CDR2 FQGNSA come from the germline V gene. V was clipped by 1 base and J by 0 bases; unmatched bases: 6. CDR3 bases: TGTGCCAGCAGCTTAGGCTTGGCAGGGGGCTCTGGAAACACCATATATTTT. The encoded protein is CASSLGLAGGSGNTIYF.

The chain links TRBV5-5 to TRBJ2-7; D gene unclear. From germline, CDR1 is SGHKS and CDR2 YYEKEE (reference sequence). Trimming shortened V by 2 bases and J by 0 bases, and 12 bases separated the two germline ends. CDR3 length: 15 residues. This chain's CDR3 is CASSFSYSHSYEQYF. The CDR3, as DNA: TGTGCCAGCAGCTTCTCATACAGTCACTCCTACGAGCAGTACTTC.

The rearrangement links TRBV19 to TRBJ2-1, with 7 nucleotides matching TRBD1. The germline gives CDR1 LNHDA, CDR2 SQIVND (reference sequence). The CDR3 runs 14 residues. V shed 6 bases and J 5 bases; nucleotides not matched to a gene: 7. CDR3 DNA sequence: TGTGCCAGTAGCCTGGGGACAGATAACAATGAGCAGTTCTTC. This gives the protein CASSLGTDNNEQFF.

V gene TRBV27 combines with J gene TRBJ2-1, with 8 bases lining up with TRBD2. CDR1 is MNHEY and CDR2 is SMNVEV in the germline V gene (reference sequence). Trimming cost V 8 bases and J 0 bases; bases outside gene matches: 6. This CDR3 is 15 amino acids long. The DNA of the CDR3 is TGTGCCAGCGGACTAGCTCCTAGCTCCTACAATGAGCAGTTCTTC. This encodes CASGLAPSSYNEQFF.

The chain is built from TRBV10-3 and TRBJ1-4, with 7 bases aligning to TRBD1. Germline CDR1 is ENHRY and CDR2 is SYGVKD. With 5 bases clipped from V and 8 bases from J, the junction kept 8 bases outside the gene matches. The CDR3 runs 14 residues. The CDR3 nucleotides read TGTGCCATCAGTCCAGGGGGGCGGAGAGAAAAACTGTTTTTT. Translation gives CAISPGGRREKLFF.

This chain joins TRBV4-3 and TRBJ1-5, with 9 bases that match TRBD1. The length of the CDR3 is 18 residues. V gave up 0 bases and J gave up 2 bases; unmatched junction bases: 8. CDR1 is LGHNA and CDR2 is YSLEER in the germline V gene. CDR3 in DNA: TGCGCCAGCAGCCAAGAGGACAGGGGAAGAAGGGGCAATCAGCCCCAGCATTTT. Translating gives CASSQEDRGRRGNQPQHF.

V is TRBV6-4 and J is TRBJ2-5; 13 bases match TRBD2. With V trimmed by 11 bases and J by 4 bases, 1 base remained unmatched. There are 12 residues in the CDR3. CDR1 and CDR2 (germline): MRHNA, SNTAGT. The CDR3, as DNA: TGTGCCCGACTAGCGGGGGGAGAGACCCAGTACTTC. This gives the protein CARLAGGETQYF.

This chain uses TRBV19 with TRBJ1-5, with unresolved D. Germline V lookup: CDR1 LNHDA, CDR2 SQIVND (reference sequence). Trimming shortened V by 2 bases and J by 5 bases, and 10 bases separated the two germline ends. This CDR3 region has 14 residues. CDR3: CASSILNRDQPQHF. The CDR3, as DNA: TGTGCCAGTAGTATACTCAACCGGGATCAGCCCCAGCATTTT.

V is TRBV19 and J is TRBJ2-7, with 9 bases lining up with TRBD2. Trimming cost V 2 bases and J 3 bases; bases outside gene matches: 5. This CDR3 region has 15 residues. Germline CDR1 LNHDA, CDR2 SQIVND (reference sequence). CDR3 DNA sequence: TGTGCCAGTAGTATAAGTCTAGCGGGAATCTACGAGCAGTACTTC. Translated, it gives CASSISLAGIYEQYF.

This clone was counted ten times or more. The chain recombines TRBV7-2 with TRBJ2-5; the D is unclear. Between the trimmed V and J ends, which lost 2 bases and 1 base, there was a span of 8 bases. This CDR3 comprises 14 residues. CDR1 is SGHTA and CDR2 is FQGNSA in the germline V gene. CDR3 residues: CASSLTSVQETQYF. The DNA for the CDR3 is TGTGCCAGCAGCTTAACCAGCGTCCAAGAGACCCAGTACTTC. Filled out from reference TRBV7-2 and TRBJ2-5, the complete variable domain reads GAGVSQSPSNKVTEKGKDVELRCDPISGHTALYWYRQSLGQGLEFLIYFQGNSAPDKSGLPSDRFSAERTGGSVSTLTIQRTQQEDSAVYLCASSLTSVQETQYFGPGTRLLVL.

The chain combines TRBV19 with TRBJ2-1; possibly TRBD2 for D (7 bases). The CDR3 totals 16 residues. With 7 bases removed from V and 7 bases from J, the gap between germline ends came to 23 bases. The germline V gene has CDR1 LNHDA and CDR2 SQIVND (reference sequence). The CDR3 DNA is TGTGCCAGTACCCCAGAAGTCCGGGGGGCAAGGAATGAGCAGTTCTTC. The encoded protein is CASTPEVRGARNEQFF.

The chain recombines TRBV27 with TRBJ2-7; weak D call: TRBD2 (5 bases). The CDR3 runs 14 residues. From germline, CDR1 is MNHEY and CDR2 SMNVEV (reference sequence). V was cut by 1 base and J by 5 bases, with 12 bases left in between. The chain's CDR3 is CASSLFGSSNEQYF. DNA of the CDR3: TGTGCCAGCAGTTTATTTGGGAGTAGCAACGAGCAGTACTTC.

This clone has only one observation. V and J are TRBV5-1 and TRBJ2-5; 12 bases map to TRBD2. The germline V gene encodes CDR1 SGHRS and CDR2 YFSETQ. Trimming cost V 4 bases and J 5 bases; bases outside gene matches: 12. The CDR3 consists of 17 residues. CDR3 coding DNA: TGCGCCAGCAGCCAACGGACTAGCGGGGCAACCCGGGAGACCCAGTACTTC. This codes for CASSQRTSGATRETQYF.

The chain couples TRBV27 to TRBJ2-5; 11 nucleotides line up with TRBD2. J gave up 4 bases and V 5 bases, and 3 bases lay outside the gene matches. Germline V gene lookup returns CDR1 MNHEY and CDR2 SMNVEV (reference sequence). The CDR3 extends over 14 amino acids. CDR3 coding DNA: TGTGCCAGCAGTCGGGGGACTAGCGGAGAGACCCAGTACTTC. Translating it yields CASSRGTSGETQYF.